Following are 4 T cell receptor beta chains from one sample sequenced in a study of T-cell memory formation after mild COVID-19. MiXCR was run by TCRdb on the 5' RACE reads, yielding one entry per CDR3 protein. The sample records approximately 490,000 distinct CDR3 sequences, about 20% being singletons. The sequenced material came from PBMCs or a T cell subset sorted from them (not recorded which). The origin of the receptors is an adult woman who had mild COVID-19 (a few samples of this study predate the infection). Cell type and time point are not known.

This rearrangement joins TRBV6-5 to TRBJ2-5; TRBD1 aligns across 7 bases. Germline assignment: CDR1 MNHEY and CDR2 SVGAGI. The CDR3 extends over 14 amino acids. V lost 7 bases, J lost 1 base, and 6 bases stayed unmatched. CDR3 in DNA: TGTGCCAGCATGAGGGGACAGATCCAAGAGACCCAGTACTTC. Its protein product is CASMRGQIQETQYF.

The gene calls are TRBV10-3 and TRBJ2-3; D is possibly TRBD1 (6 bases). Germline V gives CDR1 ENHRY, CDR2 SYGVKD. The CDR3 contains 14 residues. V lost 6 bases and J 2 bases, leaving 12 bases between the germline ends. The CDR3 sequence: CAIRNDRPTDTQYF. The CDR3 DNA follows: TGTGCCATCAGAAACGACAGGCCCACAGATACGCAGTATTTT.

This clonotype has just a few counts. This chain joins TRBV9 and TRBJ2-1; 7 bases line up with TRBD1. The germline gives CDR1 SGDLS, CDR2 YYNGEE. This CDR3 comprises 15 residues. The V gene end was trimmed by 0 bases and the J gene end by 8 bases; junction bases not matched to a gene: 8. CDR3 sequence reads: CASSVDVYRGHEQFF. Here the CDR3 DNA reads TGTGCCAGCAGCGTAGACGTCTACAGGGGCCATGAGCAGTTCTTC.

In DNA form, the CDR3 reads TGTGCCAGCTTCGGTACAAACCTACGCTATGGCTACACCTTC. Its translation is CASFGTNLRYGYTF. V is TRBV6-1 and J is TRBJ1-2, with D hard to call. Germline CDR1 and CDR2: MNHNS and SASEGT. The V end lost 8 bases, the J end lost 4 bases, and 17 bases lay between the germline ends. The CDR3 spans 14 residues.